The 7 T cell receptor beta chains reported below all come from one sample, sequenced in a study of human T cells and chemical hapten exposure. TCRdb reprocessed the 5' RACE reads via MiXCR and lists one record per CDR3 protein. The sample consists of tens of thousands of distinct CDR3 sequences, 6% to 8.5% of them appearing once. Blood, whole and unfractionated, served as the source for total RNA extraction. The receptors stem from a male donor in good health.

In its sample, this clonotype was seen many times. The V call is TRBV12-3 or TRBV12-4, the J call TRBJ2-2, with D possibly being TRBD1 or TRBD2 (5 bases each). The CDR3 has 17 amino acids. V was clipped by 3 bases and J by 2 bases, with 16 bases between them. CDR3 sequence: CASSFLWGKGNTGELFF. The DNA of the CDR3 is TGTGCCAGCAGTTTCCTTTGGGGGAAGGGTAACACCGGGGAGCTGTTTTTT.

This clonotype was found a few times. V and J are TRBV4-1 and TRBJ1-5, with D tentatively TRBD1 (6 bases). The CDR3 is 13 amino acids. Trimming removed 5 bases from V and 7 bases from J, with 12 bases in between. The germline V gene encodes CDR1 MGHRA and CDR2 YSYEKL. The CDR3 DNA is TGCGCCAGCAGCTTTACAGGGAACCAGCCCCAGCATTTT. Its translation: CASSFTGNQPQHF.

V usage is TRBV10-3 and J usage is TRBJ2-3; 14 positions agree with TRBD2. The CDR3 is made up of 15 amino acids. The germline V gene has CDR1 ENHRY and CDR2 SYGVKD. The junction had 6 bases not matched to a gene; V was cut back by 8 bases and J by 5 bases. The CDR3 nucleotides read TGTGCCATCCGAGGGGGACTAGCGGGAGAAGATACGCAGTATTTT. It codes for CAIRGGLAGEDTQYF.

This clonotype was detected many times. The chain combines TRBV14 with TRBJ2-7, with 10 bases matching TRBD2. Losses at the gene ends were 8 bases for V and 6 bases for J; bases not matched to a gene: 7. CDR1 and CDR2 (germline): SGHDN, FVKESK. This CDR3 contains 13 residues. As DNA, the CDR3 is TGTGCCAGCGGCGTAGCGGGAGGTGCCGAGCAGTACTTC. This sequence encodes CASGVAGGAEQYF.

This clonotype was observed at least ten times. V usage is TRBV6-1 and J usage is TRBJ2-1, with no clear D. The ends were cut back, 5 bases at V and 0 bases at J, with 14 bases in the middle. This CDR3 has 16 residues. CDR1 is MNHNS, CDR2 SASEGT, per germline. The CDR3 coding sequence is TGTGCCAGCAGTTTCGACCCGCCCGTCTCCTACAATGAGCAGTTCTTC. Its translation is CASSFDPPVSYNEQFF.

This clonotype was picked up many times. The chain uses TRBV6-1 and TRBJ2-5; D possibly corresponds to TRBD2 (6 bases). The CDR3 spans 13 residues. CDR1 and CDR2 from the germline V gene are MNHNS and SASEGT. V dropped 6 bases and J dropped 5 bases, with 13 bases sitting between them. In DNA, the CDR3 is TGTGCCAGCAGCCACGAGGGGAGGGAGACCCAGTACTTC. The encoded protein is CASSHEGRETQYF.

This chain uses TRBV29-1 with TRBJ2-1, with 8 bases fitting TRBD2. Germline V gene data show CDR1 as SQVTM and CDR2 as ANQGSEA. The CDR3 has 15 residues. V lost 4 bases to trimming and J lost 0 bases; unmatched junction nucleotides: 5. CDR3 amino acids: CSVGSAGGSYNEQFF. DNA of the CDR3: TGCAGCGTTGGGTCTGCGGGAGGCTCCTACAATGAGCAGTTCTTC.